The next 29 T cell receptor beta chains were all read from a single sample in a study of T cells after yellow fever vaccination. TCRdb ran MiXCR on the 5' RACE reads and lists one entry per CDR3 protein. The table has some 70,000 distinct CDR3 sequences, approximately 7% seen once. Here the sequenced sample was CD8+ T cells sorted from PBMCs, taken about 49 days after the first yellow fever vaccination. These TCRs come from a man in his late teens or twenties who received the YFV17D yellow fever vaccine.

In this sample, this clonotype turned up many times. This chain links TRBV7-8 with TRBJ2-7; no reliable D call. Germline CDR1 is SGHVS and CDR2 is FQNEAQ. V was trimmed by 5 bases and J by 0 bases, leaving 8 bases between them. The CDR3 runs 13 residues. The CDR3 DNA is TGTGCCAGCAGCCAAAGAAGCTCCTACGAGCAGTACGTC. Translated, it gives CASSQRSSYEQYV.

The chain joins TRBV7-2 to TRBJ1-3; D gene unclear. The CDR3 has 15 amino acids. V was cut by 2 bases and J by 0 bases, with 8 bases left in between. CDR1 is SGHTA and CDR2 is FQGNSA in the germline V gene. The CDR3, as DNA: TGTGCCAGCAGCTTAAGGCCGTTCTCTGGAAACACCATATATTTT. It codes for CASSLRPFSGNTIYF.

There are many counts of this clonotype. The chain employs TRBV10-2 and TRBJ1-1; tentative D call: TRBD1 (5 bases). This CDR3 is built from 15 residues. The germline CDR1 and CDR2 sequences are WSHSY and SAAADI. Trimming stripped 4 bases from V and 0 bases from J, with 12 bases between. CDR3 nucleotides: TGCGCCAGCAGTGTTAACGGGGGAATGAACACTGAAGCTTTCTTT. Its translation: CASSVNGGMNTEAFF.

This clonotype has a handful of counts. V and J are TRBV12-3 or TRBV12-4 and TRBJ1-5; tentatively, D is TRBD1 (5 bases). With 6 bases removed from V and 0 bases from J, the gap between germline ends came to 9 bases. This CDR3 has 14 amino acids. CDR3 sequence: CASSLGGSNQPQHF. CDR3 bases: TGTGCCAGCAGCCTCGGGGGTAGCAATCAGCCCCAGCATTTT.

This clonotype was counted many times. J is TRBJ2-2 and V is TRBV7-2, with D unresolved. Germline V gene sequence: CDR1 SGHTA, CDR2 FQGNSA. The CDR3 covers 16 residues. With 2 bases removed from V and 0 bases from J, the gap between germline ends came to 10 bases. Here the CDR3 DNA reads TGTGCCAGCAGCTTAATGGCAGGACCGAACACCGGGGAGCTGTTTTTT. Protein product: CASSLMAGPNTGELFF.

This clonotype appeared a single time. Just one base apart from a much larger clone, this may be a read error. CDR3 sequence reads: CATSYGECETQYF. As DNA, the CDR3 is TGTGCCACCAGTTATGGGGAGTGTGAGACCCAGTACTTC. This chain joins TRBV15 and TRBJ2-5; a possible D gene is TRBD2 (5 bases). CDR1 is LNHNV and CDR2 is YYDKDF in the germline V gene (reference sequence). V was clipped by 6 bases and J by 5 bases, with 13 bases between them. The CDR3 has 13 amino acids.

This clonotype was counted at least ten times. The genes are TRBV9 and TRBJ2-3; 15 nucleotides line up with TRBD2. J lost 2 bases, V lost 4 bases, and 5 bases had no gene match. Germline V gene sequence: CDR1 SGDLS, CDR2 YYNGEE. The CDR3 contains 17 residues. CDR3: CASSPGTSGGPTDTQYF. The CDR3 bases are TGTGCCAGCAGCCCCGGGACTAGCGGGGGGCCCACAGATACGCAGTATTTT.

This clonotype showed up many times. This chain joins TRBV4-1 and TRBJ1-4; D call uncertain. V dropped 0 bases and J dropped 4 bases, with 9 bases sitting between them. The CDR3 spans 15 residues. CDR1 and CDR2 from the germline V gene are MGHRA and YSYEKL. The chain's CDR3 is CASSQEAGNNEKLFF. The CDR3 bases are TGCGCCAGCAGCCAAGAAGCTGGGAATAATGAAAAACTGTTTTTT.

This clonotype was counted ten times or more. This chain connects TRBV6-5 to TRBJ2-1; D is possibly TRBD1 or TRBD2 (6 bases each). Trimming left V 0 bases short and J 7 bases short, with 19 bases between. CDR1 and CDR2 (germline): MNHEY, SVGAGI. The CDR3 totals 17 residues. CDR3 sequence (DNA): TGTGCCAGCAGTTACTCGATCCCGGGGGCAATTGGTAATGAGCAGTTCTTC. It codes for CASSYSIPGAIGNEQFF.

This chain joins TRBV3-1 and TRBJ2-7, with D possibly TRBD1 on 6 matching bases. V was pared by 3 bases and J by 3 bases, with 12 bases between. This CDR3 has 14 residues. Germline CDR1 and CDR2: LGHDT and YNNKEL (reference sequence). CDR3: CASSHLGRGYEQYF. DNA for the CDR3: TGTGCCAGCAGCCACCTAGGCAGGGGCTACGAGCAGTACTTC.

This clonotype came up many times. The V gene is TRBV6-4, the J gene TRBJ2-2; the D gene is possibly TRBD1 (5 bases). Trimming pared 4 bases from V and 4 bases from J, leaving 16 bases between. The germline V gene has CDR1 MRHNA and CDR2 SNTAGT. The CDR3 has 16 residues. The CDR3 DNA follows: TGTGCCAGCAGTGTATCCACCCAGGGCGGCACCGGGGAGCTGTTTTTT. Amino acid sequence: CASSVSTQGGTGELFF.

At least ten counts were recorded for this clonotype. The V call is TRBV29-1, the J call TRBJ1-2, with D hard to call. Trimming removed 5 bases from V and 6 bases from J, with 7 bases in between. The CDR3 has 10 residues. In germline, CDR1 is SQVTM, CDR2 ANQGSEA. The CDR3 loop is CSVPPHGYTF. CDR3 in DNA: TGCAGCGTTCCCCCCCATGGCTACACCTTC. The whole variable domain, filled in from reference TRBV29-1 and TRBJ1-2, reads SAVISQKPSRDICQRGTSLTIQCQVDSQVTMMFWYRQQPGQSLTLIATANQGSEATYESGFVIDKFPISRPNLTFSTLTVSNMSPEDSSIYLCSVPPHGYTFGSGTRLTVV.

The sample holds many counts of this clonotype. This sequence joins TRBV4-1 and TRBJ2-2, with TRBD2 matching over 7 bases. V was clipped by 4 bases and J by 5 bases; unmatched bases: 7. The CDR3 sequence is 15 residues long. Per the germline V gene, CDR1 is MGHRA and CDR2 is YSYEKL. CDR3: CASSPLAEGTGELFF. CDR3 nucleotides: TGCGCCAGCAGCCCGCTAGCGGAGGGGACCGGGGAGCTGTTTTTT.

This clonotype has a handful of counts. J is TRBJ2-5 and V is TRBV4-3; D possibly uses TRBD1 or TRBD2 (6 bases each). V lost 1 base and J 4 bases, leaving 22 bases between the germline ends. The CDR3 consists of 18 residues. Germline CDR1 reads LGHNA; CDR2 reads YSLEER. CDR3 DNA sequence: TGCGCCAGCAGCCAAGGGGGTTTTCAATTCGGAGGGGGAGAGACCCAGTACTTC. It codes for CASSQGGFQFGGGETQYF.

This clonotype was observed many times. CDR3 amino acids: CASSQQGAEGYTF. In DNA form, the CDR3 reads TGCGCCAGCAGCCAACAGGGGGCGGAAGGCTACACCTTC. The rearrangement joins TRBV4-1 to TRBJ1-2, with 8 bases identical to TRBD1. The CDR3 is 13 residues long. Germline assignment: CDR1 MGHRA and CDR2 YSYEKL. Losses at the gene ends were 2 bases for V and 8 bases for J; bases not matched to a gene: 4.

The rearrangement joins TRBV5-4 to TRBJ2-1; TRBD2 matches 7 bases. This CDR3 is built from 15 residues. Trimming at V came to 4 bases and at J to 5 bases, leaving 9 bases not matched to a gene. CDR1 is SGHNT and CDR2 is YYREEE in the germline V gene (reference sequence). CDR3 bases: TGTGCCAGCAGCCCCTCAGCGGGGTCCAACAATGAGCAGTTCTTC. Translating it yields CASSPSAGSNNEQFF.

This clonotype occurred a few times. The CDR3 region is CATSRDKVGLGDTQYF. Written as DNA, the CDR3 is TGTGCCACCAGCAGAGATAAGGTTGGGCTGGGAGATACGCAGTATTTT. The chain has TRBV15 and TRBJ2-3; no firm D call. The CDR3 is made up of 16 amino acids. Germline-derived CDR1 and CDR2 are LNHNV and YYDKDF (reference sequence). V dropped 0 bases and J dropped 5 bases, with 15 bases sitting between them.

CDR3 DNA: TGTGCCAGCAGCTTAGGGGCCGGCAGCGCCTACGAGCAGTACGTC. As protein: CASSLGAGSAYEQYV. The chain recombines TRBV7-8 with TRBJ2-7; D is ambiguous. The V gene lost 1 base and the J gene lost 2 bases, with 12 bases spanning the gap. The CDR3 runs to 15 residues. The V gene's germline CDR1 is SGHVS and CDR2 FQNEAQ.

The V and J genes are TRBV3-1 and TRBJ2-5; 7 bases map to TRBD1. With V trimmed by 8 bases and J by 5 bases, 5 bases remained unmatched. The CDR3 is made up of 12 amino acids. The germline V gene encodes CDR1 LGHDT and CDR2 YNNKEL (reference sequence). The CDR3 here is CASDRVGETQYF. The CDR3 coding sequence is TGTGCCAGCGACAGGGTTGGGGAGACCCAGTACTTC.

Ten or more counts support this clonotype. The chain joins TRBV12-3 or TRBV12-4 to TRBJ2-5; 7 nucleotides match TRBD1. The CDR3 is 14 amino acids. V trimming: 4 bases; J trimming: 2 bases; junction bases outside the gene matches: 4. This chain's CDR3 is CASSSRDSQETQYF. Here the CDR3 DNA reads TGTGCCAGCAGTTCCCGGGACAGTCAAGAGACCCAGTACTTC.

This clonotype was found once. A read error is possible here, since a much larger clone lies one base away. This sequence joins TRBV29-1 and TRBJ2-1; D ambiguous. There are 15 residues in the CDR3. Germline V gene data show CDR1 as SQVTM and CDR2 as ANQGSEA. The CDR3 nucleotides are TGCAGCGTTGAATCGGGCAAGACCTCCTACGATGAGCAGTTCTTC. Its protein product is CSVESGKTSYDEQFF.

This clonotype has at least ten counts. V gene TRBV12-3 or TRBV12-4 combines with J gene TRBJ2-5, with 9 nucleotides matching TRBD2. The CDR3 spans 16 residues. V dropped 4 bases and J dropped 9; count of bases not matched to a gene: 15. This CDR3 reads CASSSRGLAGTVAQYF. The CDR3 region has the DNA TGTGCCAGCAGTTCTAGGGGGCTAGCGGGGACCGTGGCCCAGTACTTC.

The sample holds many counts of this clonotype. The rearrangement joins TRBV12-3 or TRBV12-4 to TRBJ1-6, with TRBD1 matching 8 bases. Trimming removed 7 bases from V and 10 bases from J; junction bases left unmatched: 9. CDR3 length: 14 residues. The CDR3 loop is CASTLGQGGSPLHF. Here the CDR3 DNA reads TGTGCCAGCACCCTCGGACAGGGCGGCTCACCCCTCCACTTT.

This clonotype was observed many times. The CDR3 DNA reads as TGCGCCAGCAGCCCCTCCATTTTTCTCCAGCCCCAGCATTTT. It specifies CASSPSIFLQPQHF. This chain uses TRBV4-1 with TRBJ1-5; the D is unclear. Germline CDR1 and CDR2: MGHRA and YSYEKL. V was clipped by 4 bases and J by 7 bases, with 14 bases between them. The CDR3 has 14 amino acids.

This clonotype was observed many times. The V gene is TRBV20-1, the J gene TRBJ2-7; 11 bases fit TRBD2. CDR3 length: 13 amino acids. CDR1 is DFQATT and CDR2 is SNEGSKA in the germline V gene (reference sequence). Germline trimming cut 3 bases from V and 4 bases from J; bases unmatched to any gene: 2. CDR3 region: CSARTSGTYEQYV. The CDR3 nucleotides read TGCAGTGCTAGGACTAGCGGGACTTACGAGCAGTACGTC.

The chain carries TRBV6-4 and TRBJ1-3, with D possibly being TRBD1 (5 bases). This CDR3 contains 16 residues. Germline assignment: CDR1 MRHNA and CDR2 SNTAGT. The ends were cut back, 6 bases at V and 2 bases at J, with 17 bases in the middle. The CDR3, as DNA: TGTGCCAGCAGGACCAGATGTGGGACTACTGGAAACACCATATATTTT. As protein: CASRTRCGTTGNTIYF.

This clonotype was found many times. The gene calls are TRBV5-1 and TRBJ2-7, with TRBD1 matching 11 bases. The CDR3 has 16 amino acids. J was trimmed by 5 bases and V by 2 bases; bases with no gene match: 9. Germline V lookup: CDR1 SGHRS, CDR2 YFSETQ. The CDR3 DNA reads as TGCGCCAGCAGCTTATATAGGACAGGGGGCTTTAACGAGCAGTACTTC. Its protein product is CASSLYRTGGFNEQYF.

The chain links TRBV27 to TRBJ2-5; 7 bases agree with TRBD2. The CDR3 runs 16 residues. Germline values: CDR1 MNHEY, CDR2 SMNVEV (reference sequence). Trimming took 3 bases from V and 0 from J; bases not matched to a gene: 7. The CDR3 is CASSFISTSYQETQYF. DNA for the CDR3: TGTGCCAGCAGTTTTATATCGACTAGCTACCAAGAGACCCAGTACTTC.

V is TRBV9 and J is TRBJ2-5; 9 nucleotides agree with TRBD2. J was trimmed by 5 bases and V by 4 bases; bases with no gene match: 12. The CDR3 loop spans 16 amino acids. Germline V gives CDR1 SGDLS, CDR2 YYNGEE. CDR3 sequence reads: CASSSALAGGLETQYF. The DNA for the CDR3 is TGTGCCAGCAGCTCTGCCTTGGCGGGGGGGCTGGAGACCCAGTACTTC.